This T cell receptor beta chain was recorded in a study of breast tumors, draining lymph nodes, adjacent tissues. Broader study findings: Tumors had less TCR diversity than lymph nodes, more than nontumor tissue. Tumor T cell lymph node origin was a supported hypothesis, not proven.

From germline, CDR1 is MGHDK and CDR2 SYGVNS. The CDR3 has 16 residues if both end residues are counted. MiXCR, run by TCRdb on the multiplex PCR reads, gives a single entry per CDR3 protein. There are about 140,000 distinct CDR3 sequences in the sample; over 25% occur only once, and 2.3% lies in the top ten. As for this clonotype: What it binds is not known. Because it lacks the conserved phenylalanine or tryptophan at the end, this CDR3 is likely a read error. The DNA is left out, because the CDR3 cannot be placed on it with certainty; the CDR3 is given as TCRdb lists it.

Breast cancer patients provided tissue from their axillary draining lymph nodes. Source material: axillary lymph node tissue. This sequence was found in a female donor with breast cancer. Some clones in this sample may be carry-over from other donors' samples. The rearrangement links TRBV25-1 to TRBJ2-3; TRBD2, the table's D call, was not compared with the DNA. CDR3 in amino acids: CASSEYATTSADTQCL.